This entry concerns a single T cell receptor (beta chain). The antigen remains undetermined. A much larger clone sits a single nucleotide away, making a read error possible. The library came from three nested PCR rounds adapted from ARM-PCR protocols. TCRdb reprocessed the multiplex PCR reads with MiXCR, giving one entry per CDR3 protein. The profile covers 220,000 or so distinct CDR3 sequences, with about 71% appearing a single time and about 23% taken by the ten largest. CDR3 length: 17 amino acids. Trimming cost V 2 bases and J 2 bases, with 19 bases left between them. Germline V gene lookup returns CDR1 MNHNY and CDR2 SVGAGI (reference sequence). The sample originates from a study of tumor and adjacent non-tumor tissue in lung cancer. Study at large: Histology: about twelve adenocarcinoma, a couple of squamous cell carcinoma, 1 small cell lung cancer. Study conclusions and caveats: Tumor TCR diversity, when higher, was linked to shorter survival. Normal lung showed higher cumulative top 100 clone frequency than tumor.

No cell sorting was done before RNA was extracted from the tissue. Newly diagnosed lung cancer patients had thoracic surgery in China, August–late 2014, without prior chemotherapy. This chain joins TRBV6-6 and TRBJ2-7, with a possible D match to TRBD1 (6 bases). Source material: lung tumor tissue. The receptor was isolated from a man aged 60 to 69 with non-small cell lung cancer. In DNA, the CDR3 is TGTGCCAGCAGTTACGGGCCCGCGCAGGGACAAGCCTACGAGCAGTACTTC. It yields the protein CASSYGPAQGQAYEQYF.